This passage covers 32 T cell receptor beta chains from one sample sequenced in a study of post-analysis software for immune sequencing data. Findings of the study overall: Four or five TRBV segments occurring more often in patients than controls included TRBV5-6, TRBV5-1 and TRBV20-1.

TCR beta cDNA libraries included unique molecular identifiers. TCRdb ran MiXCR on the PCR reads and lists one entry per CDR3 protein. The repertoire holds 750,000 to 950,000 distinct CDR3 sequences, 53% seen once, with over 4% in the top ten. Antigen specificity for these receptors is unknown. The sample taken for sequencing was blood. The receptor source for this set is a girl under 18 with multiple sclerosis.

The J gene is TRBJ2-6, the V gene TRBV5-1, with D uncertain. Per the germline V gene, CDR1 is SGHRS and CDR2 is YFSETQ. The ends were cut back, 2 bases at V and 4 bases at J, with 13 bases in the middle. The CDR3 is made up of 16 amino acids. This chain's CDR3 is CASSFLTLGGANVLTF. CDR3 in DNA: TGCGCCAGCAGCTTCCTGACACTTGGCGGGGCCAACGTCCTGACTTTC.

J is TRBJ2-1 and V is TRBV10-3, with 13 bases lining up with TRBD2. V shed 4 bases, J shed 9 bases, and the junction held 15 bases outside the gene matches. CDR1 and CDR2 from the germline V gene are ENHRY and SYGVKD. CDR3 length: 18 amino acids. CDR3: CAISGTSGSSSPGGEQFF. The CDR3 bases are TGTGCCATCAGTGGGACTAGCGGGAGCTCTTCCCCAGGTGGTGAGCAGTTCTTC.

This clonotype was observed a few times. The J gene is TRBJ1-6, the V gene TRBV5-1, with no clear D. The V gene's germline CDR1 is SGHRS and CDR2 YFSETQ. Trimming took 2 bases from V and 5 from J, leaving 17 bases between them. The length of the CDR3 is 17 residues. DNA of the CDR3: TGCGCCAGCAGCTTCGGACGGGAAGAAGTTGATAATTCACCCCTCCACTTT. Its translation is CASSFGREEVDNSPLHF. Complete variable domain (other parts from reference TRBV5-1 and TRBJ1-6): KAGVTQTPRYLIKTRGQQVTLSCSPISGHRSVSWYQQTPGQGLQFLFEYFSETQRNKGNFPGRFSGRQFSNSRSEMNVSTLELGDSALYLCASSFGREEVDNSPLHFGNGTRLTVT.

This chain joins TRBV29-1 and TRBJ2-3; 9 bases map to TRBD1. Looked up from germline, CDR1 is SQVTM and CDR2 is ANQGSEA. This CDR3 region has 15 residues. V gave up 2 bases and J gave up 1 base; unmatched junction bases: 4. The CDR3 here is CSVEKGQGGTDTQYF. The CDR3 region has the DNA TGCAGCGTTGAAAAGGGACAGGGAGGCACAGATACGCAGTATTTT.

This clonotype was recorded at least ten times. The V gene is TRBV20-1, the J gene TRBJ2-5; D ambiguous. This CDR3 is 10 amino acids long. Per the germline V gene, CDR1 is DFQATT and CDR2 is SNEGSKA (reference sequence). The ends were cut back, 2 bases at V and 2 bases at J, with 0 bases in the middle. For the CDR3, the DNA is TGCAGTGCTAGACAAGAGACCCAGTACTTC. It codes for CSARQETQYF.

The CDR3 DNA reads TGCGCCAGCAGCCAAGGACCCTGGGGCGAGCAGTACTTC. It translates to CASSQGPWGEQYF. The J gene is TRBJ2-5, the V gene TRBV4-1; the D is unclear. With the DNA end fitting TRBJ2-7 better, the J assignment may be wrong. Per germline, CDR1 MGHRA and CDR2 YSYEKL. The CDR3 runs to 13 residues.

J is TRBJ2-5 and V is TRBV20-1; 7 bases are a match to TRBD2. Germline V gene lookup returns CDR1 DFQATT and CDR2 SNEGSKA (reference sequence). V lost 6 bases to trimming and J lost 2 bases; unmatched junction nucleotides: 9. The CDR3 runs 14 residues. The CDR3 nucleotides read TGCAGTGCCCCAGCGGGACCTGATCAAGAGACCCAGTACTTC. It yields the protein CSAPAGPDQETQYF.

This chain links TRBV5-6 with TRBJ2-2, with D uncertain. CDR1 is SGHDT and CDR2 is YYEEEE in the germline V gene. The CDR3 runs to 15 residues. Trimming shortened V by 0 bases and J by 4 bases, and 10 bases separated the two germline ends. The CDR3 loop reads CASSLGPSVTGELFF. CDR3 coding DNA: TGTGCCAGCAGCTTGGGCCCCTCCGTCACCGGGGAGCTGTTTTTT.

In its sample, this clonotype was seen a few times. The chain uses TRBV29-1 and TRBJ2-1; tentative D call: TRBD2 (7 bases). The CDR3 is 15 amino acids. Trimming stripped 4 bases from V and 7 bases from J, with 20 bases between. CDR1 and CDR2 from the germline V gene are SQVTM and ANQGSEA. CDR3 region: CSVAGGAGTQNEQFF. The CDR3 nucleotides read TGCAGCGTTGCGGGGGGTGCAGGGACACAGAATGAGCAGTTCTTC.

This clonotype was detected only a few times. The chain couples TRBV6-6 to TRBJ2-5; possibly TRBD1 for D (5 bases). The germline gives CDR1 MNHNY, CDR2 SVGAGI (reference sequence). Trimming shortened V by 0 bases and J by 0 bases, and 11 bases separated the two germline ends. The CDR3 extends over 16 amino acids. The CDR3 DNA follows: TGTGCCAGCAGTTACTCGGGGCCGAGGTACCAAGAGACCCAGTACTTC. Translated: CASSYSGPRYQETQYF.

The J gene is TRBJ2-7, the V gene TRBV7-6, with 8 bases identical to TRBD1. V shed 4 bases, J shed 2 bases, and the junction held 7 bases outside the gene matches. Germline V gives CDR1 SGHVS, CDR2 FNYEAQ. The CDR3 is 15 residues long. The CDR3 nucleotides read TGTGCCAGCAGCTCCCACGGACAGGGAACCTACGAGCAGTACTTC. Its translation is CASSSHGQGTYEQYF.

The table lists this clonotype with a few counts. The J gene is TRBJ2-7, the V gene TRBV20-1; 10 positions match TRBD2. V gave up 4 bases and J gave up 6 bases; unmatched junction bases: 3. CDR1 is DFQATT, CDR2 SNEGSKA, per germline (reference sequence). The CDR3 covers 12 residues. The CDR3 nucleotides are TGCAGTGCTAAACTAGCGGGAACCGAGCAGTACTTC. Protein sequence: CSAKLAGTEQYF.

The V gene is TRBV20-1, the J gene TRBJ2-7; D remains ambiguous. This CDR3 is built from 15 residues. Looked up from germline, CDR1 is DFQATT and CDR2 is SNEGSKA (reference sequence). V shed 4 bases and J shed 0 bases, with 16 bases lying between them. CDR3 in DNA: TGCAGTGCTACCTCAGGAGTCGACCCCTCCTACGAGCAGTACTTC. Protein: CSATSGVDPSYEQYF.

This clonotype came up a few times. The chain carries TRBV29-1 and TRBJ2-3, with TRBD2 matching over 8 bases. The junction had 2 bases not matched to a gene; V was cut back by 4 bases and J by 2 bases. CDR3 length: 13 residues. The germline V gene has CDR1 SQVTM and CDR2 ANQGSEA. In DNA form, the CDR3 reads TGCAGCGTTGGCGGGAGGATCACAGATACGCAGTATTTT. This sequence encodes CSVGGRITDTQYF.

V is TRBV5-1 and J is TRBJ2-7; weak D call: TRBD2 (5 bases). The V end was cut by 4 bases, the J end by 4 bases, with 21 bases between. The V gene's germline CDR1 is SGHRS and CDR2 YFSETQ. The CDR3 is 16 residues long. The CDR3 nucleotides read TGCGCCAGCAGCACAAAGGAGGCCGGGGATAGGTACGAGCAGTACTTC. Translation gives CASSTKEAGDRYEQYF.

The CDR3 spells CASSGGGETSTDTQYF. In DNA, the CDR3 is TGTGCCAGCAGCGGGGGAGGGGAAACTAGCACAGATACGCAGTATTTT. V usage is TRBV7-2 and J usage is TRBJ2-3, with 7 bases lining up with TRBD2. Per the germline V gene, CDR1 is SGHTA and CDR2 is FQGNSA. The V and J ends lost 5 bases and 0 bases, in that order; junction bases with no gene match: 8. The CDR3 has 16 amino acids.

V gene TRBV7-6 combines with J gene TRBJ2-3, with 14 positions matching TRBD2. Germline CDR1 reads SGHVS; CDR2 reads FNYEAQ. The CDR3 is 19 residues long. Trimming removed 1 base from V and 0 bases from J; junction bases left unmatched: 6. The CDR3 region has the DNA TGTGCCAGCAGCTTAGAAGCGGGACTAGCGGGAGCGAGCACAGATACGCAGTATTTT. This encodes CASSLEAGLAGASTDTQYF.

The chain has TRBV20-1 and TRBJ2-7; D remains ambiguous. Trimming stripped 4 bases from V and 4 bases from J, with 11 bases between. The germline CDR1 and CDR2 sequences are DFQATT and SNEGSKA (reference sequence). The CDR3 sequence is 12 residues long. CDR3 in amino acids: CSATTDQYEQYF. The CDR3 region has the DNA TGCAGTGCTACAACAGATCAATACGAGCAGTACTTC.

This clonotype was detected only once. One end of the junction varies from germline; a read error may be responsible. J is TRBJ2-5 and V is TRBV29-1; 8 bases line up with TRBD1. Germline V gene lookup returns CDR1 SQVTM and CDR2 ANQGSEA. This CDR3 comprises 16 residues. The CDR3, as DNA: TGCAGCGTTGAAGATTCCGAGGGACAGGCTATGGAGACCCAGCACTTC. This translates into CSVEDSEGQAMETQHF.

The gene calls are TRBV11-2 and TRBJ2-1; 10 positions agree with TRBD2. Looked up from germline, CDR1 is SGHAT and CDR2 is FQNNGV. This CDR3 region has 16 residues. The ends lost 5 bases at V and 2 bases at J; junction bases unmatched: 6. CDR3: CASSPLAGPTYNEQFF. CDR3 sequence (DNA): TGTGCCAGCAGCCCACTAGCGGGGCCCACCTACAATGAGCAGTTCTTC.

The chain combines TRBV29-1 with TRBJ2-3; 8 nucleotides align to TRBD2. CDR3 size: 15 residues. Germline CDR1 and CDR2: SQVTM and ANQGSEA. With 2 bases clipped from V and 7 bases from J, the junction kept 11 bases outside the gene matches. The CDR3 DNA sequence: TGCAGCGTTGAATTTGTCGCGGGGGGACTATATACGCAGTATTTT. Its translation is CSVEFVAGGLYTQYF.

The V and J genes are TRBV19 and TRBJ2-2, with 7 bases fitting TRBD1. Germline values: CDR1 LNHDA, CDR2 SQIVND (reference sequence). After removal of 9 bases from V and 0 bases from J, the junction contained 13 bases not matched to a gene. The CDR3 runs 17 residues. DNA for the CDR3: TGTGCCAGCGGGATTACCGGGACAGCAGCGAACACCGGGGAGCTGTTTTTT. Its protein is CASGITGTAANTGELFF.

This chain joins TRBV29-1 and TRBJ2-7; TRBD1 agrees at 9 bases. The junction had 6 bases not matched to a gene; V was cut back by 4 bases and J by 2 bases. The CDR3 runs to 14 residues. Germline V gives CDR1 SQVTM, CDR2 ANQGSEA. The CDR3, as DNA: TGCAGCGTTGTTGTCGGACAGGGGCCCTACGAGCAGTACTTC. Its translation is CSVVVGQGPYEQYF.

The V call is TRBV7-3, the J call TRBJ1-1; D unresolved. Trimming shortened V by 5 bases and J by 0 bases, and 10 bases separated the two germline ends. Per the germline V gene, CDR1 is SGHTA and CDR2 is FQGTGA. The CDR3 is 14 amino acids. The chain's CDR3 is CASSVANMNTEAFF. In DNA, the CDR3 is TGTGCCAGCAGCGTGGCAAACATGAACACTGAAGCTTTCTTT.

This clonotype was seen a few times. The V and J genes are TRBV25-1 and TRBJ2-3; TRBD2 matches at 10 bases. Germline V CDR1 and CDR2: MGHDK, SYGVNS. CDR3 size: 17 residues. Trimming at V came to 6 bases and at J to 0 bases, leaving 9 bases not matched to a gene. CDR3 in amino acids: CASSRLGAGGSTDTQYF. CDR3 sequence (DNA): TGTGCCAGCAGCCGCCTGGGAGCGGGAGGGAGCACAGATACGCAGTATTTT.

For the CDR3, the DNA is TGTGCCATCAGTATAGGTGACAGGGACAACTATGGCTACACCTTC. The encoded protein is CAISIGDRDNYGYTF. The V call is TRBV10-3, the J call TRBJ1-2, with TRBD1 matching 7 bases. The CDR3 is made up of 15 amino acids. The ends lost 5 bases at V and 2 bases at J; junction bases unmatched: 8. The germline V gene encodes CDR1 ENHRY and CDR2 SYGVKD.

This sequence joins TRBV30 and TRBJ2-1, with D uncertain. Trimming shortened V by 6 bases and J by 2 bases, and 5 bases separated the two germline ends. This CDR3 spans 11 amino acids. Looked up from germline, CDR1 is GTSNPN and CDR2 is SVGIG (reference sequence). CDR3: CACLAYNEQFF. CDR3 bases: TGTGCCTGCCTGGCCTACAATGAGCAGTTCTTC.

The genes are TRBV7-9 and TRBJ2-1; D not certain. Per germline, CDR1 SEHNR and CDR2 FQNEAQ (reference sequence). Between the trimmed V and J ends, which lost 1 base and 5 bases, there was a span of 12 bases. This CDR3 is built from 15 residues. CDR3 in amino acids: CASSLVRLGNNEQFF. As DNA, the CDR3 is TGTGCCAGCAGCTTAGTACGCCTAGGCAACAATGAGCAGTTCTTC.

V usage is TRBV10-3 and J usage is TRBJ2-3; D remains ambiguous. This CDR3 region has 13 residues. Germline loops: CDR1 ENHRY, CDR2 SYGVKD. V shed 3 bases and J shed 0 bases, with 4 bases lying between them. CDR3 sequence (DNA): TGTGCCATCAGTGATGTCAGCACAGATACGCAGTATTTT. It codes for CAISDVSTDTQYF.

The rearrangement uses TRBV7-6 and TRBJ1-1; D ambiguous. V was cut by 8 bases and J by 0 bases, with 7 bases left in between. Germline CDR1 is SGHVS and CDR2 is FNYEAQ. The CDR3 extends over 12 amino acids. In DNA form, the CDR3 reads TGTGCCAGCGGGAGCATGAACACTGAAGCTTTCTTT. Amino acids: CASGSMNTEAFF.

The chain couples TRBV5-1 to TRBJ1-5, with D possibly TRBD1 on 5 matching bases. V was shortened by 0 bases and J by 0 bases, with 10 bases between the two germline ends. Germline lookup yields CDR1 SGHRS and CDR2 YFSETQ. The CDR3 runs to 16 residues. CDR3 DNA: TGCGCCAGCAGCTTGGAGGGGATTGCTAGCAATCAGCCCCAGCATTTT. Translating it yields CASSLEGIASNQPQHF.

V gene TRBV20-1 combines with J gene TRBJ2-1; 8 bases fit TRBD2. CDR1 is DFQATT, CDR2 SNEGSKA, per germline (reference sequence). CDR3 size: 14 residues. V was clipped by 2 bases and J by 6 bases; unmatched bases: 6. The CDR3 loop reads CSARSGSLRNEQFF. CDR3 nucleotide sequence: TGCAGTGCTAGAAGCGGGAGCTTGCGCAATGAGCAGTTCTTC.